The 20 T cell receptor beta chains given below trace back to one sample, sequenced in a study of blood T cell repertoires in COVID-19 (dated by TCRdb to about 2020). The protocol used for the library was the immunoSEQ multiplex PCR assay. TCRdb carries this immuneACCESS record with in-frame sequences only. Its versions omit some clonotypes, under half of them owing to an unresolved V gene in the studies checked, with the rest unexplained. The sample profile shows approximately 150,000 clones; roughly 87% of them were found once. 0.9% to 0.95% of the sample is in the top ten clones. The specimen was peripheral blood. These receptors were obtained from a woman aged 50 to 60 with acute or convalescent COVID-19.

Written as DNA, the CDR3 is TGTGCCAGCAGCGCCTTTAGCCTAAGCTCCTACGAGCAGTACTTC. Residues: CASSAFSLSSYEQYF. This chain connects TRBV5-4 to TRBJ2-7; D is undetermined. Germline CDR1 SGHNT, CDR2 YYREEE (reference sequence). V lost 4 bases, J lost 0 bases, and 14 bases lay in between. The CDR3 is 15 residues long.

The chain uses TRBV5-4 and TRBJ2-2; D remains ambiguous. Trimming pared 2 bases from V and 5 bases from J, leaving 4 bases between. CDR1 and CDR2 (germline): SGHNT, YYREEE (reference sequence). CDR3 size: 12 residues. Here the CDR3 reads CASSFGTGELFF. DNA of the CDR3: TGTGCCAGCAGCTTCGGGACCGGGGAGCTGTTTTTT.

This chain uses TRBV3-1 (or the pseudogene TRBV3-2) with TRBJ2-7; tentatively, D is TRBD2 (5 bases). Per germline, CDR1 LGHDT and CDR2 YNNKEL (reference sequence). V lost 3 bases and J lost 1, with 10 bases in between. CDR3 length equals 14 residues. CDR3 bases: TGTGCCAGCAGCCATTCCGGGAATTCCTACGAGCAGTACTTC. This sequence encodes CASSHSGNSYEQYF.

This clone was counted only a few times. J is TRBJ1-5 and V is TRBV6-6; no clear D gene. V lost 0 bases, J lost 7 bases, and 10 bases lay in between. The CDR3 loop spans 14 amino acids. Looked up from germline, CDR1 is MNHNY and CDR2 is SVGAGI (reference sequence). CDR3 nucleotide sequence: TGTGCCAGCAGTTACTCGACTCGTAGGCAGCCCCAGCATTTT. This sequence encodes CASSYSTRRQPQHF.

The chain carries TRBV18 and TRBJ1-2; D is possibly TRBD1 (5 bases). In germline, CDR1 is KGHSH, CDR2 LQKENI. This CDR3 has 18 amino acids. Trimming took off 6 bases at V and 4 bases at J, with 27 bases between the two ends. CDR3 protein: CASSPSLSTGSIFYGYTF. As DNA, the CDR3 is TGTGCCAGCTCGCCAAGTCTTTCTACAGGTAGCATTTTCTATGGCTACACCTTC.

Only one count was recorded for this clone. The chain is built from TRBV11-3 and TRBJ2-1, with 9 bases aligning to TRBD2. V was clipped by 2 bases and J by 2 bases; unmatched bases: 4. The length of the CDR3 is 16 residues. Germline V gene data show CDR1 as SGHNT and CDR2 as YENEEA. DNA of the CDR3: TGTGCCAGCAGCTTATACGGCGGGGGGGCCTACAATGAGCAGTTCTTC. Translating gives CASSLYGGGAYNEQFF.

The chain carries TRBV9 and TRBJ1-1, with a weak D call TRBD1 (5 bases). Germline CDR1 and CDR2: SGDLS and YYNGEE. The V end was cut by 0 bases, the J end by 1 base, with 10 bases between. CDR3 size: 15 residues. CDR3 residues: CASSVGPTGNTEAFF. For the CDR3, the DNA is TGTGCCAGCAGCGTAGGGCCTACAGGGAACACTGAAGCTTTCTTT.

This clone showed up just once. J is TRBJ2-3 and V is TRBV28; 13 bases match TRBD2. CDR3 length equals 16 residues. Per germline, CDR1 MDHEN and CDR2 SYDVKM. Unmatched junction bases numbered 4, after V lost 5 bases and J lost 2 bases. The CDR3 loop reads CASSQGLAGNTDTQYF. The CDR3 nucleotides are TGTGCCAGCAGTCAGGGACTAGCGGGAAACACAGATACGCAGTATTTT.

This chain uses TRBV5-1 with TRBJ1-3; TRBD1 is a possible D gene (6 bases). Germline V CDR1 and CDR2: SGHRS, YFSETQ. This CDR3 comprises 15 residues. Trimming shortened V by 4 bases and J by 0 bases, and 11 bases separated the two germline ends. CDR3 residues: CASSVLQGSGNTIYF. Here the CDR3 DNA reads TGCGCCAGCAGCGTATTACAGGGCTCTGGAAACACCATATATTTT. The variable domain in full, completed from reference TRBV5-1 and TRBJ1-3, reads KAGVTQTPRYLIKTRGQQVTLSCSPISGHRSVSWYQQTPGQGLQFLFEYFSETQRNKGNFPGRFSGRQFSNSRSEMNVSTLELGDSALYLCASSVLQGSGNTIYFGEGSWLTVV.

The gene calls are TRBV7-8 and TRBJ2-1; TRBD1 matches at 10 bases. Germline loops: CDR1 SGHVS, CDR2 FQNEAQ. The junction had 7 bases not matched to a gene; V was cut back by 2 bases and J by 6 bases. The CDR3 has 16 amino acids. Here the CDR3 DNA reads TGTGCCAGCAGCTTAAGGACAGGGGGGAATACCAATGAGCAGTTCTTC. Its protein product is CASSLRTGGNTNEQFF.

V gene TRBV9 combines with J gene TRBJ1-2; TRBD1 matches 10 bases. V lost 3 bases, J lost 1 base, and 3 bases stayed unmatched. The V gene's germline CDR1 is SGDLS and CDR2 YYNGEE. CDR3 size: 15 residues. CDR3 nucleotide sequence: TGTGCCAGCAGCGAGGACAGGGGGTATAACTATGGCTACACCTTC. Residues: CASSEDRGYNYGYTF.

The V call is TRBV7-9, the J call TRBJ1-2, with TRBD1 matching over 11 bases. Trimming at V came to 5 bases and at J to 4 bases, leaving 6 bases not matched to a gene. CDR3 size: 15 residues. Germline CDR1 is SEHNR and CDR2 is FQNEAQ (reference sequence). In DNA, the CDR3 is TGTGCCAGCAGCGGACAGGACAGGGGGCGCTATGGCTACACCTTC. Protein sequence: CASSGQDRGRYGYTF.

This chain links TRBV11-2 with TRBJ2-7; the D is unclear. This CDR3 spans 15 amino acids. CDR1 is SGHAT, CDR2 FQNNGV, per germline. V lost 0 bases to trimming and J lost 2 bases, with 11 bases between them. Here the CDR3 DNA reads TGTGCCAGCAGCTTAGACCGTGGCCGTACCTACGAGCAGTACTTC. Translation gives CASSLDRGRTYEQYF.

This clone has a handful of counts. The chain's CDR3 is CASRGQGGESEQYF. The CDR3, as DNA: TGTGCCAGCAGAGGACAGGGGGGCGAGAGCGAGCAGTACTTC. This sequence joins TRBV2 and TRBJ2-7; 10 bases agree with TRBD1. Germline loops: CDR1 SNHLY, CDR2 FYNNEI. J lost 6 bases, V lost 6 bases, and 8 bases had no gene match. The length of the CDR3 is 14 residues.

J is TRBJ1-5 and V is TRBV5-6; D unclear. Per germline, CDR1 SGHDT and CDR2 YYEEEE. V lost 2 bases, J lost 2 bases, and 14 bases lay in between. The CDR3 runs 16 residues. DNA of the CDR3: TGTGCCAGCAGCTTCTGGGAGGGTCTGGGCAATCAGCCCCAGCATTTT. Translation: CASSFWEGLGNQPQHF.

V and J are TRBV4-1 and TRBJ2-1, with 12 nucleotides matching TRBD2. CDR3 length: 17 amino acids. Germline assignment: CDR1 MGHRA and CDR2 YSYEKL. V was pared by 1 base and J by 6 bases, with 7 bases of the junction left unmatched. CDR3 sequence reads: CASSQGLAGGRSNEQFF. CDR3 bases: TGCGCCAGCAGCCAAGGGCTAGCGGGGGGGCGAAGCAATGAGCAGTTCTTC.

The V and J genes are TRBV24-1 and TRBJ1-5; D possibly corresponds to TRBD1 (6 bases). Between the trimmed V and J ends, which lost 4 bases and 4 bases, there was a span of 16 bases. The CDR3 extends over 16 amino acids. Germline V lookup: CDR1 KGHDR, CDR2 SFDVKD. The CDR3 spells CATSDSSTGPNQPQHF. For the CDR3, the DNA is TGTGCCACCAGTGACTCAAGTACAGGGCCTAATCAGCCCCAGCATTTT.

The chain is built from TRBV6-5 and TRBJ1-2; D is uncertain. CDR1 is MNHEY and CDR2 is SVGAGI in the germline V gene. The ends were cut back, 7 bases at V and 5 bases at J, with 11 bases in the middle. The CDR3 is made up of 12 amino acids. The CDR3 sequence is CASNLQPYGYTF. CDR3 sequence (DNA): TGTGCCAGCAACCTACAGCCATATGGCTACACCTTC.

This clone was seen just once. The chain links TRBV9 to TRBJ1-1, with TRBD1 as a possible D gene (6 bases). V shed 4 bases and J shed 2 bases, with 12 bases lying between them. Germline CDR1 is SGDLS and CDR2 is YYNGEE. The CDR3 spans 14 residues. The CDR3 spells CASSPPDSNTEAFF. The CDR3 region has the DNA TGTGCCAGCAGCCCCCCGGACAGTAACACTGAAGCTTTCTTT.

The CDR3 protein is CASSRDRTTSTDTQYF. CDR3 bases: TGTGCCAGCAGCCGCGACAGGACAACTAGCACAGATACGCAGTATTTT. V is TRBV7-7 and J is TRBJ2-3; D possibly corresponds to TRBD1 (6 bases). The CDR3 consists of 16 residues. Germline V lookup: CDR1 SSHAT, CDR2 FNYEAQ (reference sequence). The V end was cut by 5 bases, the J end by 0 bases, with 15 bases between.